This T cell receptor beta chain derives from a study of PD-1 blockade in classical Hodgkin lymphoma. Study overall: Patients had nivolumab dosed at 3 mg/kg, delivered intravenously every 2 weeks. Whole-study results and caveats: Those starting nivolumab under 1 year post-ASCT were excluded. It was among complete responders that baseline diversity resembled that of newly diagnosed patients. With CD4+ cells, TCR diversity rose significantly by C4D1, but not with CD8+ cells.

Specified time point: cycle 4 day 1 (C4D1), after 6 weeks of nivolumab. Relapse was seen in all patients after autologous stem cell transplantation, and brentuximab vedotin exposure was variable. With regard to this clone: The antigen is undetermined.

Trimming at V came to 0 bases and at J to 9 bases, leaving 14 bases not matched to a gene. This CDR3 contains 18 residues. In germline, CDR1 is MGHRA, CDR2 YSYEKL. Profiling relied on immunoSEQ multiplex PCR, and the TCRdb table lists in-frame clones only, not all of them. Among around 100,000 clones, about nine tenths were seen once, and the ten largest hold approximately 3%. This receptor was identified in a human donor with classical Hodgkin lymphoma. Sample: peripheral blood mononuclear cells (PBMCs), taken before the fourth cycle of nivolumab. The chain combines TRBV4-1 with TRBJ2-1, with TRBD2 matching 10 bases. CDR3 nucleotides: TGCGCCAGCAGCCAAGATTCTGCAGCGGGGGGGTTGAATACTGAGCAGTTCTTC. The encoded protein is CASSQDSAAGGLNTEQFF.